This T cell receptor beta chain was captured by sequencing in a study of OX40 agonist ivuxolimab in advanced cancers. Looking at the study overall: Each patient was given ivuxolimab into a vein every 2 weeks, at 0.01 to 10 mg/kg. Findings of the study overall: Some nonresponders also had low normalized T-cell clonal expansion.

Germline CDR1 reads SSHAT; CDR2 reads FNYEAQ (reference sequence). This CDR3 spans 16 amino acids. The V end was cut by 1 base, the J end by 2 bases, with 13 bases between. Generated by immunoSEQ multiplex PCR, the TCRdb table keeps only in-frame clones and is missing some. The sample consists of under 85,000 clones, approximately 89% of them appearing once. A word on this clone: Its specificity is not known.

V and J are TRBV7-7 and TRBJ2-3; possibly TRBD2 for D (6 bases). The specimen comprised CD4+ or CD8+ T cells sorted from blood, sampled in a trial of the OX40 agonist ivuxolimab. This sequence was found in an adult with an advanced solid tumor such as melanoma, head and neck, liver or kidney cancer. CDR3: CASSLGRGRNTDTQYF. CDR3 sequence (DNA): TGTGCCAGCAGCTTAGGGAGGGGCCGGAACACAGATACGCAGTATTTT.